Below, 5 T cell receptor beta chains from the same sample are listed, as sequenced in a study of technical replicates of blood from several donors. Sequencing was performed with immunoSEQ multiplex PCR; in TCRdb, only in-frame clones are kept and a portion is missing. The sample shows some 74,000 clones, 95% to 97% of them seen only once. Specimen: T cells isolated from PBMCs. The receptors originated from a human donor in good health.

The chain uses TRBV4-2 and TRBJ2-5; 8 bases are a match to TRBD2. Germline V gene lookup returns CDR1 LGHNA and CDR2 YNFKEQ. CDR3 length equals 14 residues. The J segment lost 4 bases and the V segment lost 6 bases, leaving 7 bases of the junction unmatched. As DNA, the CDR3 is TGTGCCAGCAGTTACTTAAGCGGGGGAGAGACCCAGTACTTC. Translating gives CASSYLSGGETQYF.

The rearrangement uses TRBV7-2 and TRBJ2-2; possible D gene TRBD2, 5 bases. There are 12 residues in the CDR3. Germline CDR1 is SGHTA and CDR2 is FQGNSA. V lost 5 bases, J lost 6 bases, and 7 bases lay in between. In DNA, the CDR3 is TGTGCCAGCAGCAAGAGGGCCGGGGAGCTGTTTTTT. Translation gives CASSKRAGELFF.

This chain connects TRBV4-1 to TRBJ1-5, with TRBD1 identical over 10 bases. Germline V gene lookup returns CDR1 MGHRA and CDR2 YSYEKL. Trimming took 4 bases from V and 5 from J; bases not matched to a gene: 5. The CDR3 loop spans 15 amino acids. The CDR3, as DNA: TGCGCCAGCAGCCCGGGACAGGGGTTAGATCAGCCCCAGCATTTT. Protein sequence: CASSPGQGLDQPQHF.

The gene calls are TRBV13 and TRBJ2-7; the match to TRBD1 covers 8 bases. Germline trimming cut 4 bases from V and 4 bases from J; bases unmatched to any gene: 6. CDR1 is PRHDT, CDR2 FYEKMQ, per germline (reference sequence). This CDR3 is 14 amino acids long. For the CDR3, the DNA is TGTGCCAGCAGCTCTTCCGACAGGGGATACGAGCAGTACTTC. Amino acid sequence: CASSSSDRGYEQYF.

The V and J genes are TRBV7-3 and TRBJ2-3; 7 bases fit TRBD2. V shed 5 bases and J 3 bases; nucleotides not matched to a gene: 14. There are 17 residues in the CDR3. Germline V gene lookup returns CDR1 SGHTA and CDR2 FQGTGA. CDR3 sequence: CASSPGLGGGPTDTQYF. Here the CDR3 DNA reads TGTGCCAGCAGCCCCGGTTTGGGGGGAGGGCCAACAGATACGCAGTATTTT.